This TCR beta chain is from a study of shared clonotypes between healthy human individuals. The V and J ends lost 6 bases and 1 base respectively, with 9 bases between them. The V gene's germline CDR1 is MNHEY and CDR2 SMNVEV (reference sequence). The CDR3 has 14 residues. As defined, naive CD8 cells were CD45RO-negative and positively selected for CCR7, with terminally differentiated effector memory CD45RA+ cells excluded. Study conclusions and caveats: Large sequencing depth failed to make sorted-subset sequencing complete, rarefaction showed. Naive CD4 clonotypes were shared across several donors at about 5%. Estimated richness was generally greater in naive than memory subsets. The authors expected sequencing depth to affect clonotype sharing among donors.

Only in-frame clones appear in the TCRdb table, and some are missing; sequencing was by immunoSEQ multiplex PCR. There are 550,000 to 750,000 clones in the sample; 95% to 96% occur only once, and around 0.097% lies in the top ten. Comment on this clone: The antigen is unknown. Other DNA sequences in the sample encode the same CDR3.

The J gene is TRBJ2-2, the V gene TRBV27, with D perhaps matching TRBD2 (5 bases). The TCR comes from a woman in her 30s in good health. Material: naive CD8+ T cells sorted from blood. This CDR3 reads CASSPGLNTGELFF. In nucleotides, the CDR3 is TGTGCCAGCAGCCCCGGACTGAACACCGGGGAGCTGTTTTTT.